The sequence of this T cell receptor (beta chain) was determined in a study of blood T cell repertoires in COVID-19. Study at large: Acute and convalescent COVID-19 samples came from the United States, Italy and Spain. The cDNA or gDNA used as material had been derived from T cells, B-cell-depleted T cells, or PBMCs.

This CDR3 contains 13 residues. Germline CDR1 and CDR2: DFQATT and SNEGSKA (reference sequence). V was pared by 3 bases and J by 7 bases, with 13 bases between. Original methodology: Estimates of nucleated cell counts were drawn from the amplification of reference gene primers. The data were produced by immunoSEQ multiplex PCR, yet TCRdb's version contains in-frame clones alone and is incomplete. V and J calls plus clone size are reproduced from that table; the DNA served to infer D and trimming. The repertoire consists of approximately 70,000 clones, with approximately 85% occurring once and the leading ten covering about a third.

The chain is built from TRBV20-1 and TRBJ1-5; weak D call: TRBD1 (5 bases). This receptor was obtained from a woman over 75 with active or convalescent COVID-19. The sequenced material came from peripheral blood. CDR3 loop: CSASAGFNQPQHF. CDR3 bases: TGCAGTGCTAGTGCAGGGTTTAACCAGCCCCAGCATTTT.